A single sample is the source of the 25 T cell receptor beta chains below, sequenced in a study of CXCR3-negative and CXCR3-positive naive CD8 T cells. Overall study results and limits: Greater hydrophobicity was found in TRB CDR3s of CXCR3-positive naive cells than of CXCR3-negative naive cells.

Antigens for these TCRs are unknown. With UMI labels, 5' RACE was used to prepare the TRB cDNA libraries. For each CDR3 protein, TCRdb gives one entry from its re-call of the 5' RACE reads, without DNA. The clone table shows roughly 130,000 distinct CDR3 sequences, with the ten largest holding 0.59%. The sequenced sample was naive CXCR3+ CD8+ T cells from blood. As to subset: CD45RO-CCR7+CD27+CD95- naive CD8+ T cells expressing CXCR3 (TNR3+). The source is a human donor in good health. Some clones in this sample may be carry-over from other donors' samples.

The chain has TRBV7-9 and TRBJ1-2; lacking DNA, the TRBD1 call made by TCRdb goes unchecked. This CDR3 has 12 residues. Germline CDR1 is SEHNR and CDR2 is FQNEAQ (reference sequence). The CDR3 sequence: CAVKVGPYGYTF.

V is TRBV7-9 and J is TRBJ1-2; there is no DNA to check the TCRdb D call of TRBD1. The germline gives CDR1 SEHNR, CDR2 FQNEAQ (reference sequence). The CDR3 spans 14 residues. The chain's CDR3 is CASSHPGGVYGYTF.

The V call is TRBV7-9, the J call TRBJ1-2; there is no DNA to check the TCRdb D call of TRBD1. CDR1 and CDR2 (germline): SEHNR, FQNEAQ (reference sequence). The CDR3 consists of 17 residues. CDR3 sequence: CASSPTDPDREDYGYTF. Filled out from reference TRBV7-9 and TRBJ1-2, the complete variable domain reads DTGVSQNPRHKITKRGQNVTFRCDPISEHNRLYWYRQTLGQGPEFLTYFQNEAQLEKSRLLSDRFSAERPKGSFSTLEIQRTEQGDSAMYLCASSPTDPDREDYGYTFGSGTRLTVV.

This chain uses TRBV5-1 with TRBJ2-2; TCRdb names TRBD2, which stays unverified in the absence of DNA. The CDR3 is made up of 16 amino acids. From germline, CDR1 is SGHRS and CDR2 YFSETQ. CDR3 protein: CASRLGLAEYTGELFF. Complete variable domain (other parts from reference TRBV5-1 and TRBJ2-2): KAGVTQTPRYLIKTRGQQVTLSCSPISGHRSVSWYQQTPGQGLQFLFEYFSETQRNKGNFPGRFSGRQFSNSRSEMNVSTLELGDSALYLCASRLGLAEYTGELFFGEGSRLTVL.

J is TRBJ2-7 and V is TRBV6-6. Germline CDR1 MNHNY, CDR2 SVGAGI (reference sequence). The CDR3 covers 13 residues. The CDR3 sequence: CASSYDSTYEQYF.

The V gene is TRBV5-1, the J gene TRBJ2-7. Germline assignment: CDR1 SGHRS and CDR2 YFSETQ. This CDR3 is built from 13 residues. CDR3 protein: CASSLAASSEQYF.

The J gene is TRBJ2-7, the V gene TRBV7-2; TCRdb's D gene call, TRBD1, goes unchecked for lack of DNA. The germline V gene encodes CDR1 SGHTA and CDR2 FQGNSA. The CDR3 is 15 amino acids. Here the CDR3 reads CASSDGTGALYEQYF.

The chain carries TRBV3-1 and TRBJ1-6; the TCRdb call, TRBD1, lacks DNA for checking. The CDR3 has 14 residues. The germline gives CDR1 LGHDT, CDR2 YNNKEL (reference sequence). This CDR3 reads CASSQTGGNSPLHF.

The rearrangement joins TRBV4-1 to TRBJ2-7; TCRdb lists TRBD1, though no DNA is available to test this call. Germline V lookup: CDR1 MGHRA, CDR2 YSYEKL. This CDR3 region has 13 residues. The CDR3 sequence: CASSQNQGYEQYF.

The V and J genes are TRBV28 and TRBJ2-3; TCRdb gives TRBD2 as the D gene, but with no DNA this cannot be confirmed. The germline CDR1 and CDR2 sequences are MDHEN and SYDVKM. The CDR3 runs to 14 residues. CDR3 region: CASRGTRFIDTQYF. The full variable domain, with the rest looked up from reference TRBV28 and TRBJ2-3, is DVKVTQSSRYLVKRTGEKVFLECVQDMDHENMFWYRQDPGLGLRLIYFSYDVKMKEKGDIPEGYSVSREKKERFSLILESASTNQTSMYLCASRGTRFIDTQYFGPGTRLTVL.

The chain carries TRBV6-4 and TRBJ2-3; TCRdb picks TRBD1, but there is no DNA to check that call. Germline V gives CDR1 MRHNA, CDR2 SNTAGT. The CDR3 spans 13 residues. The CDR3: CASSGDSTDTQYF.

The V gene is TRBV29-1, the J gene TRBJ2-5; the D gene TCRdb calls, TRBD1, cannot be checked with no DNA. This CDR3 is 13 amino acids long. In germline, CDR1 is SQVTM, CDR2 ANQGSEA. CDR3 sequence reads: CSVEKDSQETQYF.

The rearrangement joins TRBV29-1 to TRBJ1-2. This CDR3 contains 13 residues. The germline gives CDR1 SQVTM, CDR2 ANQGSEA. The CDR3 is CSVVTVANYGYTF.

The V and J genes are TRBV5-1 and TRBJ2-5; no DNA is available, so the TRBD1 call from TCRdb remains unchecked. This CDR3 region has 17 residues. Per the germline V gene, CDR1 is SGHRS and CDR2 is YFSETQ. The CDR3 region is CASPREKLQGIEETQYF. Drawing the rest from reference TRBV5-1 and TRBJ2-5, the complete variable domain is KAGVTQTPRYLIKTRGQQVTLSCSPISGHRSVSWYQQTPGQGLQFLFEYFSETQRNKGNFPGRFSGRQFSNSRSEMNVSTLELGDSALYLCASPREKLQGIEETQYFGPGTRLLVL.

V is TRBV7-2 and J is TRBJ1-1; the D call of TRBD1 rests on TCRdb alone, since no DNA is present to check it. Germline-derived CDR1 and CDR2 are SGHTA and FQGNSA. The CDR3 contains 15 residues. CDR3 residues: CASSPPTGLNTEAFF.

This chain connects TRBV27 to TRBJ2-1. The CDR3 is 14 amino acids. Germline assignment: CDR1 MNHEY and CDR2 SMNVEV (reference sequence). The CDR3 region is CASVAGASYNEQFF.

The V call is TRBV12-3 or TRBV12-4, the J call TRBJ2-1; checking the TCRdb D call of TRBD1 is not possible without DNA. The CDR3 is made up of 14 amino acids. This CDR3 reads CASSLSGGFNEQFF.

The chain combines TRBV7-9 with TRBJ1-5; the TCRdb D gene call, TRBD1, has no DNA to confirm it. The germline V gene encodes CDR1 SEHNR and CDR2 FQNEAQ (reference sequence). This CDR3 has 14 residues. The CDR3 protein is CASSSLTGRKPQHF.

The gene calls are TRBV10-3 and TRBJ2-7. The CDR3 consists of 15 residues. CDR1 ENHRY and CDR2 SYGVKD come from the germline V gene. Here the CDR3 reads CAISESARYVDEQYF.

V and J are TRBV28 and TRBJ2-7; the TCRdb D gene call, TRBD1, has no DNA to confirm it. Germline CDR1 is MDHEN and CDR2 is SYDVKM. There are 15 residues in the CDR3. The CDR3 sequence is CASSFGQGSFYEQYF.

The chain is built from TRBV4-1 and TRBJ2-7; TCRdb's D call of TRBD2 is untestable without DNA. The CDR3 loop spans 17 amino acids. Germline V gives CDR1 MGHRA, CDR2 YSYEKL. CDR3 loop: CASSQDPPDGLVYEQYF.

The V call is TRBV12-3 or TRBV12-4, the J call TRBJ2-5; TCRdb gives TRBD1 as the D gene, but with no DNA this cannot be confirmed. CDR3 length equals 12 residues. The chain's CDR3 is CASNTGEETQYF.

This chain uses TRBV4-1 with TRBJ1-2; the D gene TCRdb calls, TRBD1, cannot be checked with no DNA. The CDR3 loop spans 15 amino acids. In germline, CDR1 is MGHRA, CDR2 YSYEKL. CDR3 in amino acids: CASSLYRDNNYGYTF.

The chain is built from TRBV29-1 and TRBJ2-2; as DNA is missing, the TRBD2 call by TCRdb cannot be tested. The CDR3 runs 12 residues. Germline V gene lookup returns CDR1 SQVTM and CDR2 ANQGSEA. This CDR3 reads CSVGGLAGELFF.

The chain combines TRBV7-2 with TRBJ2-7; TCRdb reports TRBD2, a call that lacks DNA to check it against. Germline lookup yields CDR1 SGHTA and CDR2 FQGNSA. The CDR3 sequence is 16 residues long. The CDR3 loop is CASSLERAGGSYEQYF. The full variable domain, in which reference TRBV7-2 and TRBJ2-7 provide the parts outside the CDR3, is GAGVSQSPSNKVTEKGKDVELRCDPISGHTALYWYRQSLGQGLEFLIYFQGNSAPDKSGLPSDRFSAERTGGSVSTLTIQRTQQEDSAVYLCASSLERAGGSYEQYFGPGTRLTVT.